The 15 T cell receptor beta chains listed next were all sequenced from one sample in a study of beta chain features in type 1 diabetes. Study outcomes and limitations: TCRB CDR3s from Type 1 diabetes patients were moderately but significantly shorter in all four CD4+ subsets.

Of the isolated RNA, all was reverse transcribed, and so the sequenced material was expressed TCRB transcripts. Assay used: immunoSEQ multiplex PCR; TCRdb lists only in-frame clones, some missing. The sample comprises around 180,000 clones, roughly 8% of which are singletons, and roughly 0.97% rests with the top ten. These TCRs are of unknown antigen specificity. Sequencing used central memory CD4+ T cells from blood. These TCRs come from a woman aged 40-49 years with type 1 diabetes.

Only a few counts were recorded for this clone. This sequence joins TRBV10-3 and TRBJ2-5, with 9 bases aligning to TRBD1. J gave up 5 bases and V 2 bases, and 9 bases lay outside the gene matches. CDR1 ENHRY and CDR2 SYGVKD come from the germline V gene. The CDR3 is 16 residues long. The CDR3 is CAISEKGGQGRETQYF. DNA for the CDR3: TGTGCCATCAGTGAGAAAGGCGGACAGGGGAGGGAGACCCAGTACTTC.

The V gene is TRBV28, the J gene TRBJ2-1; the match to TRBD2 covers 8 bases. The V gene end was trimmed by 6 bases and the J gene end by 8 bases; junction bases not matched to a gene: 9. Germline V gene sequence: CDR1 MDHEN, CDR2 SYDVKM. CDR3 length: 14 amino acids. The CDR3 DNA follows: TGTGCCAGCAGCGGAGCGGGAGATAGGGATGAGCAGTTCTTC. This sequence encodes CASSGAGDRDEQFF.

The genes are TRBV20-1 and TRBJ1-1; D is undetermined. V was trimmed by 0 bases and J by 9 bases, leaving 8 bases between them. Germline CDR1 DFQATT, CDR2 SNEGSKA (reference sequence). This CDR3 spans 11 amino acids. The CDR3: CSARDRTKAFF. DNA for the CDR3: TGCAGTGCTAGAGATAGGACTAAAGCTTTCTTT.

This chain connects TRBV28 to TRBJ2-3, with TRBD1 matching over 7 bases. V was pared by 7 bases and J by 1 base, with 5 bases of the junction left unmatched. The length of the CDR3 is 14 residues. Germline V gives CDR1 MDHEN, CDR2 SYDVKM. This CDR3 reads CASTSGQGTDTQYF. Written as DNA, the CDR3 is TGTGCCAGCACCTCCGGACAGGGCACAGATACGCAGTATTTT.

This clone was seen more than once but under ten times. The chain links TRBV7-6 to TRBJ1-5, with TRBD1 matching over 7 bases. The germline CDR1 and CDR2 sequences are SGHVS and FNYEAQ. The CDR3 extends over 14 amino acids. Trimming at V came to 6 bases and at J to 4 bases, leaving 6 bases not matched to a gene. The CDR3 DNA is TGTGCCAGCAGTGAACGGGACAGTAATCAGCCCCAGCATTTT. This gives the protein CASSERDSNQPQHF.

This clone turned up a few times. The chain links TRBV27 to TRBJ2-3, with TRBD2 matching over 10 bases. CDR1 MNHEY and CDR2 SMNVEV come from the germline V gene (reference sequence). The CDR3 length is 16 residues. V shed 2 bases and J 5 bases; nucleotides not matched to a gene: 7. The chain's CDR3 is CASSLSRAGGQDTQYF. The CDR3 DNA reads as TGTGCCAGCAGTTTAAGCCGAGCGGGAGGGCAAGATACGCAGTATTTT.

The CDR3 is CANRYGTGDGYTF. CDR3 nucleotides: TGTGCCAACCGTTACGGGACAGGGGATGGCTACACCTTC. The chain recombines TRBV10-3 with TRBJ1-2; 10 bases match TRBD1. The ends lost 10 bases at V and 6 bases at J; junction bases unmatched: 8. The CDR3 contains 13 residues. The germline V gene has CDR1 ENHRY and CDR2 SYGVKD.

This clone was seen a few times. CDR3 nucleotides: TGTGCCAGCAGCCCACTAGCGGGAGGGCTAAACGGAGCCAAAAACATTCAGTACTTC. Translating it yields CASSPLAGGLNGAKNIQYF. The chain links TRBV7-2 to TRBJ2-4, with 13 bases identical to TRBD2. V gave up 5 bases and J gave up 0 bases; unmatched junction bases: 10. Germline CDR1 SGHTA, CDR2 FQGNSA. There are 19 residues in the CDR3.

This clone has a handful of counts. CDR3 nucleotide sequence: TGTGCCAGCAGCTTTACAGGGGGCGCAGGCGGGGAGCTGTTTTTT. Translated: CASSFTGGAGGELFF. The chain uses TRBV5-6 and TRBJ2-2; 9 bases agree with TRBD1. V lost 2 bases, J lost 7 bases, and 6 bases stayed unmatched. CDR3 length equals 15 residues. CDR1 and CDR2 from the germline V gene are SGHDT and YYEEEE.

In its sample, this clone was seen a few times. The CDR3 nucleotides read TGTGCCAGCAGCTTAGAAGAGTTTGAGCAGTTCTTC. Translated: CASSLEEFEQFF. This rearrangement joins TRBV7-9 to TRBJ2-1; D unresolved. CDR3 length: 12 amino acids. Germline CDR1 is SEHNR and CDR2 is FQNEAQ (reference sequence). Trimming cost V 1 base and J 9 bases, with 7 bases left between them. Supplemented by reference TRBV7-9 and TRBJ2-1, the full variable domain reads DTGVSQNPRHKITKRGQNVTFRCDPISEHNRLYWYRQTLGQGPEFLTYFQNEAQLEKSRLLSDRFSAERPKGSFSTLEIQRTEQGDSAMYLCASSLEEFEQFFGPGTRLTVL.

This clone was recorded a few times. Germline and junction disagree at one end, which may indicate a read error. The gene calls are TRBV30 and TRBJ2-7; tentatively, D is TRBD2 (5 bases). This CDR3 contains 11 residues. CDR1 GTSNPN and CDR2 SVGIG come from the germline V gene (reference sequence). CDR3 in amino acids: CAGSSRGEQYF. The CDR3 coding sequence is TGTGCCGGGAGCTCCCGAGGCGAGCAGTACTTC.

This chain joins TRBV4-2 and TRBJ1-4; no clear D. V shed 0 bases and J shed 0 bases, with 8 bases lying between them. This CDR3 is 16 amino acids long. Per germline, CDR1 LGHNA and CDR2 YNFKEQ. The CDR3 reads CASSQDPGATNEKLFF. The CDR3 nucleotides are TGTGCCAGCAGCCAAGATCCTGGAGCAACTAATGAAAAACTGTTTTTT.

V usage is TRBV30 and J usage is TRBJ2-5; perhaps TRBD1 as D (6 bases). The CDR3 totals 16 residues. The V end lost 2 bases, the J end lost 4 bases, and 20 bases lay between the germline ends. Germline-derived CDR1 and CDR2 are GTSNPN and SVGIG (reference sequence). The CDR3 sequence is CAWSRPRRSRGETQYF. CDR3 nucleotides: TGTGCCTGGAGTCGTCCTCGCCGCTCCAGGGGAGAGACCCAGTACTTC.

The V and J genes are TRBV6-1 and TRBJ2-1, with D perhaps TRBD2 (5 bases). V lost 5 bases and J 5 bases, leaving 10 bases between the germline ends. This CDR3 spans 13 amino acids. Germline CDR1 and CDR2: MNHNS and SASEGT. CDR3 residues: CASSTLGNNEQFF. CDR3 nucleotide sequence: TGTGCCAGCAGTACACTAGGGAACAATGAGCAGTTCTTC.

This clone showed up just a few times. The genes are TRBV7-2 and TRBJ1-5; 7 positions agree with TRBD1. Trimming cost V 8 bases and J 7 bases; bases outside gene matches: 8. The CDR3 is 13 residues long. Per the germline V gene, CDR1 is SGHTA and CDR2 is FQGNSA. CDR3 amino acids: CASGGQSDQPQHF. CDR3 sequence (DNA): TGTGCCAGCGGGGGACAGTCAGACCAGCCCCAGCATTTT.